This is a list of T cell receptor beta chains from one sample in a study of T cells in Graves' hyperthyroidism and ophthalmopathy. One entry per CDR3 protein results from TCRdb running MiXCR on the multiplex PCR reads. The sample holds fewer than 350,000 distinct CDR3 sequences, around 15% seen once. Sequenced sample: blood. These TCRs come from a woman aged 45-59 years with Graves' hyperthyroidism that later progressed to Graves' ophthalmopathy. The CDR3 runs from the conserved cysteine through the conserved F or W. For some rows the clone size is stated as once, few or many, or as a class when expanded; others skip it.

abundance	v_gene	j_gene	CDR3aa
many	TRBV5-1	TRBJ2-3	CASSTGGDTDTQYF
many	TRBV6-1	TRBJ2-4	CASSEYIAGGLAKNIQYF
many	TRBV6-1	TRBJ2-1	CASSEYSSYNEQFF
many	TRBV6-5	TRBJ1-2	CASSYGPDYGYTF
.	TRBV7-8	TRBJ1-5	CASSLDQGDQPQHF
.	TRBV20-1	TRBJ1-4	CSAITGVAEKLFF
many	TRBV19	TRBJ1-5	CASTRADGRRPQHF
many	TRBV20-1	TRBJ1-6	CSARPDSAGGSPLHF
.	TRBV20-1	TRBJ2-7	CSARDRVLGYEQYF
.	TRBV7-9	TRBJ2-1	CASSLGLAGAPVDEQFF
.	TRBV6-5	TRBJ1-4	CASSYSPNEKLFF
many	TRBV5-1	TRBJ2-2	CASSFGATNTGELFF
many	TRBV29-1	TRBJ2-7	CSAYLSGTGLYEQYF
many	TRBV5-1	TRBJ1-2	CASSLGGSKGYTF
few	TRBV7-6	TRBJ2-3	CASSWGGDTQYF
many	TRBV20-1	TRBJ2-1	CSASEGPSYNEQFF
many	TRBV3-1	TRBJ1-1	CASSPRQGSASGAFF
many	TRBV3-1	TRBJ2-7	CASSQARVNYEQYF
.	TRBV19	TRBJ2-1	CASSLWTKNEQFF
few	TRBV27	TRBJ2-3	CASSLAVRLAGDTDTQYF
few	TRBV20-1	TRBJ1-2	CSAKWTDTNYGYTF
.	TRBV28	TRBJ2-2	CASSSPLRNTGELFF
many	TRBV7-3	TRBJ2-5	CASSPLGGEGETQYF
many	TRBV6-1	TRBJ2-5	CASSVVSGETQYF
many	TRBV27	TRBJ2-1	CASSSGTSGRKVSSYNEQFF
.	TRBV6-1	TRBJ2-3	CASSRDGTDTQYF
many	TRBV11-2	TRBJ1-4	CASSLRRTTNEKLFF
many	TRBV7-8	TRBJ2-7	CASSLLAGRSYEQYF
.	TRBV18	TRBJ2-2	CASSRTSGSPSNTGELFF
few	TRBV27	TRBJ1-1	CASFSGVAEAFF
many	TRBV11-2	TRBJ2-4	CASSSGGLALAKNIQYF
.	TRBV28	TRBJ2-1	CVSNAGDNEQLF
many	TRBV20-1	TRBJ2-7	CSASSLADEQYF
.	TRBV9	TRBJ2-1	CASSVGLADYNEQFF
few	TRBV15	TRBJ1-1	CATSRGQGLTTEAFF
many	TRBV5-1	TRBJ2-7	CASSLAPQGDDEQYF
many	TRBV2	TRBJ2-7	CASNGLAGDEQYF
many	TRBV11-2	TRBJ2-1	CASSFGTTRGGRWQFF
many	TRBV6-1	TRBJ2-7	CASRVSGGEDEQYF
.	TRBV9	TRBJ2-7	CASSVGGRAEEQYF
few	TRBV4-1	TRBJ1-6	CASSQGESYNSPLHF
.	TRBV19	TRBJ1-5	CASSIRGAAQPQHF
.	TRBV29-1	TRBJ2-2	CSVGHTLAGVTGELFF
.	TRBV11-3	TRBJ2-3	CASSPGGSGTGGSDTQYF
many	TRBV20-1	TRBJ2-5	CSAHGPGIGKTQYF
many	TRBV4-1	TRBJ2-7	CASSQGGQAFKTYEQYF
.	TRBV3-1	TRBJ2-5	CASSKGGWGRLETQYF
.	TRBV6-1	TRBJ2-7	CASGKYEQYF
many	TRBV5-1	TRBJ2-3	CASSQAMDTQYF
.	TRBV7-8	TRBJ1-4	CASSFPDRANEELFF
many	TRBV3-1	TRBJ2-1	CASRGGTGQFF
few	TRBV13	TRBJ2-6	CASSFLWRSGANVLTF
.	TRBV19	TRBJ1-1	CASNRGTEAFF
many	TRBV20-1	TRBJ2-3	CSASTGPTGGDTQYF
few	TRBV5-1	TRBJ1-3	CASSRDGLSSGNTIYF